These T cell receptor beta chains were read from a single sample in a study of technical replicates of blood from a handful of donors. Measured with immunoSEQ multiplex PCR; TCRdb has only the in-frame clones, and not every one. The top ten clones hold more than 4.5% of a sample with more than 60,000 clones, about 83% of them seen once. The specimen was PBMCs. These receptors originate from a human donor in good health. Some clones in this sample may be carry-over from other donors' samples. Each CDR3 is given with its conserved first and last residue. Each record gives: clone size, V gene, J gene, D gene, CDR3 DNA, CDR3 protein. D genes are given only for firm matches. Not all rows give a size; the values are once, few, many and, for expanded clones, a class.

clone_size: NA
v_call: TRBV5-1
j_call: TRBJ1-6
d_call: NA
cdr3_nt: TGCGCCAGCAGCCCAATACCTGGGAGATCACCCCTCCACTTT
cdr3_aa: CASSPIPGRSPLHF

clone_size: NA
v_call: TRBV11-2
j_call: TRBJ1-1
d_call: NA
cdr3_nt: TGTGCCAGCAGCTTAGGGGCAGGACAGATGAACACTGAAGCTTTCTTT
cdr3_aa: CASSLGAGQMNTEAFF

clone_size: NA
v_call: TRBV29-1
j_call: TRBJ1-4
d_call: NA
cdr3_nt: TGCAGCGGGGGGGGGACGGAGGAAAAACTGTTTTTT
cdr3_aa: CSGGGTEEKLFF

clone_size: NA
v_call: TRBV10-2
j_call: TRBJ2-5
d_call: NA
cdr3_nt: TGCGCCAGCAGTTCCAGGGGTCCCCAAGAGACCCAGTACTTC
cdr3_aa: CASSSRGPQETQYF

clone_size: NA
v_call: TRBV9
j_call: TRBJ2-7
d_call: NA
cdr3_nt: TGTGCCAGCAGCGCAGGACAGAGCTTATACGAGCAGTACTTC
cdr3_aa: CASSAGQSLYEQYF

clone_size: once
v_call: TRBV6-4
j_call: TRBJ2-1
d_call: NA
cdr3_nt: TGTGCCAGCAGTGACTTGGCTAGCGCCTCCTACAATGAGCAGTTCTTC
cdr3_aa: CASSDLASASYNEQFF

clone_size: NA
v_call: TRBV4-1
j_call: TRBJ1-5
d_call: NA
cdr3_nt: TGCGCCAGCAGCCAAGCAGGGTTAAGCAATCAGCCCCAGCATTTT
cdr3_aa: CASSQAGLSNQPQHF

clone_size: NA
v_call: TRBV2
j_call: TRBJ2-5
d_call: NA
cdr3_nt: TGTGCCAGCAGTGAATCTTCTAGAGGTTTAGTGACCCAGTACTTC
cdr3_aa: CASSESSRGLVTQYF

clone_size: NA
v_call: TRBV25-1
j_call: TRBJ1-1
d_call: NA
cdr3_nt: TGTGCCAGCAGTGAACGCGATGTCGGGAACACTGAAGCTTTCTTT
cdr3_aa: CASSERDVGNTEAFF

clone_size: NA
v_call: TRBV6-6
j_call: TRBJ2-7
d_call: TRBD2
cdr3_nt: TGTGCCAGCAGTACCCTCGGACTAGCTCGGCAGTACTTC
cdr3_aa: CASSTLGLARQYF

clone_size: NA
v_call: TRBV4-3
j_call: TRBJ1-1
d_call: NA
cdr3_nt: TGCGCCAGCAGCCAAGATCGGAGGGGCACTGAAGCTTTCTTT
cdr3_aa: CASSQDRRGTEAFF

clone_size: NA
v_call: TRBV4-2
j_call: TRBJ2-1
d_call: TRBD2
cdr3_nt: TGTGCCAACAAACCCGACGGGAGGAGCTCCTACAATGAGCAGTTCTTC
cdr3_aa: CANKPDGRSSYNEQFF

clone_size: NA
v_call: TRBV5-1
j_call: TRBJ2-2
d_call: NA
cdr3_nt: TGCGCCAGCAGCCCGGGACTTCTGAACACCGGGGAGCTGTTTTTT
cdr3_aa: CASSPGLLNTGELFF

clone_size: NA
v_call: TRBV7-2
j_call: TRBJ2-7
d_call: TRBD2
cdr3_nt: TGTGCCAGCAGCTTAGCGGGGGGGAGCTCCTACGAGCAGTACTTC
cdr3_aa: CASSLAGGSSYEQYF

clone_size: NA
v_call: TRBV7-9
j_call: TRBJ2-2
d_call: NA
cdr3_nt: TGTGCCAGCAGCTTAGAGGGAGTCCGCACCGGGGAGCTGTTTTTT
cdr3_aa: CASSLEGVRTGELFF

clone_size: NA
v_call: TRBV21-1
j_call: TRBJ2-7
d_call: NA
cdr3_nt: TGTGCCAGCAGCAAAGCCGTCCCCCGGGTCGTAACCTACGAGCAGTACTTC
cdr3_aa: CASSKAVPRVVTYEQYF

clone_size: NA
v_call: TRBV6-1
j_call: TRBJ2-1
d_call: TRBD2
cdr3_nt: TGTGCCAGCGCGCGGGAGGGGCGGAATGAGCAGTTCTTC
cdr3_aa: CASAREGRNEQFF

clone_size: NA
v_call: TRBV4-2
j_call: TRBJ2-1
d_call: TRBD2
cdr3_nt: TGTGCCAGCAGCCGAGGACTAGCGGAGTACAATGAGCAGTTCTTC
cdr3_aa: CASSRGLAEYNEQFF

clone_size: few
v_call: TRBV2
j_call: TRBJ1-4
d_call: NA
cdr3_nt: TGTGCCAGCAATAGACCAGAGGAAGAAAAACTGTTTTTT
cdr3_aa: CASNRPEEEKLFF

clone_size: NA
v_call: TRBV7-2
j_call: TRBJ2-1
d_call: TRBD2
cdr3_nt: TGTGCCAGCAGCAGAAGGGGCGGGGAGGGCTCCTACAATGAGCAGTTCTTC
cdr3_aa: CASSRRGGEGSYNEQFF

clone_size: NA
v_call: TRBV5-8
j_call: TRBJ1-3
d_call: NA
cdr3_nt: TGTGCCAGCAGCCCGCAGTCCCTGGGAAACACCATATATTTT
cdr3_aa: CASSPQSLGNTIYF

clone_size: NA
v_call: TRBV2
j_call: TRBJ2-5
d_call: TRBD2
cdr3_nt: TGTGCCAGCAGTGAGGGACTAGCGGGCAACCAAGAGACCCAGTACTTC
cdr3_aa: CASSEGLAGNQETQYF

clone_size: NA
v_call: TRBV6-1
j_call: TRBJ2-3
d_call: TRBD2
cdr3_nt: TGTTATACAGTAGCGGGGGACTCCACAGATACGCAGTATTTT
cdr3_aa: CYTVAGDSTDTQYF

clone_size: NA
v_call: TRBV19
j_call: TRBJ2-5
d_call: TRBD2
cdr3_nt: TGTGCCAGTAGTTCAACGGGGGGGACCCAGTACTTC
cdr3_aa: CASSSTGGTQYF

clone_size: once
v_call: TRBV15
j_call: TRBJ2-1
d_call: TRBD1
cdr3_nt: TGTGCCACCAGCCAGGACAGGGGTCCCTACAATGAGCAGTTCTTC
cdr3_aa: CATSQDRGPYNEQFF

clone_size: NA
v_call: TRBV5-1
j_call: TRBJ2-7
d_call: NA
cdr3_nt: TGCGCCAGCAGCTTGGGAGGCGACGAGCAGTACTTC
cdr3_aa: CASSLGGDEQYF

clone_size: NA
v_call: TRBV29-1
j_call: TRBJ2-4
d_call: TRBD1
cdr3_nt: TGCAGCGGGGGACAGGGGGCGCCCCCGGGAAACATTCAGTACTTC
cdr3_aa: CSGGQGAPPGNIQYF

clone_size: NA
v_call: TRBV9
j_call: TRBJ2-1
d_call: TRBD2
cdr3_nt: TGTGCCAGCAGCGAATCGACTAGCGGGGGGGCTGTTCGGTATGAGCAGTTCTTC
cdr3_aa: CASSESTSGGAVRYEQFF

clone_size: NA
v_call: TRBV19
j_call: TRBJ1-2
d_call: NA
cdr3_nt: TGTGCCAGTAGTATTTACAGCAAACCTGGCTACACCTTC
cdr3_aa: CASSIYSKPGYTF

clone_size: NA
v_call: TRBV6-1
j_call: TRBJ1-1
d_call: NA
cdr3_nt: TGTGCCAGCGGAGCGAGCGTGAACACTGAAGCTTTCTTT
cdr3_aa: CASGASVNTEAFF

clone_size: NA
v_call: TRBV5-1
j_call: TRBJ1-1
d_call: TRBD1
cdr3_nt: TGCGCCAGCGGAGAAACAGGGGACACTGAAGCTTTCTTT
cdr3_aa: CASGETGDTEAFF

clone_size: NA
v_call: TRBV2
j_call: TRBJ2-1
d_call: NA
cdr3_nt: TGTGCCAGCAGGCAGGGTCCCTACAATGAGCAGTTCTTC
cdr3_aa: CASRQGPYNEQFF

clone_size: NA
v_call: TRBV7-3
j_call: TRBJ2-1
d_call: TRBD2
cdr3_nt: TGTGCCAGCAGCTTAACCGCGACTAGCTCCAATGAGCAGTTCTTC
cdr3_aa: CASSLTATSSNEQFF

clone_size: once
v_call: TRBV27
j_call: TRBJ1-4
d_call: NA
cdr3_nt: TGTGCCAGCAGTTGGGGGGGGCCGCGGGAAAAACTGTTTTTT
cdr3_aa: CASSWGGPREKLFF

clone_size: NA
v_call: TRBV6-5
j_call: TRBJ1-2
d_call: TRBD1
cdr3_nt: TGTGCCAGCAGTTACACCCTGGACAGGGCAGGCTACACCTTC
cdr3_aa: CASSYTLDRAGYTF

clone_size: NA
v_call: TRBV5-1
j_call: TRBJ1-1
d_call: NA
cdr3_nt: TGCGCCAGCAGCTTGCGCGGTGCAGAGAACACTGAAGCTTTCTTT
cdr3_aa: CASSLRGAENTEAFF

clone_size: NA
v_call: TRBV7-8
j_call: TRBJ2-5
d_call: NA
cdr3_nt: TGTGCCAGCAGCTTAGACCCCGGGGAGACCCAGTACTTC
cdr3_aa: CASSLDPGETQYF

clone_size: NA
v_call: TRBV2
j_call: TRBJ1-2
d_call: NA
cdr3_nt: TGTGCCAGCAGCCGACTCGCCCAGGGATTGAACGGTGGCTACACCTTC
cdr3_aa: CASSRLAQGLNGGYTF

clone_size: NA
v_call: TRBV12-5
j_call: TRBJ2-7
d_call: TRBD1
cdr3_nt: TGTGCTAGTGGACAGACTACAGGGGTTCCCTACGAGCAGTACTTC
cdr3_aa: CASGQTTGVPYEQYF

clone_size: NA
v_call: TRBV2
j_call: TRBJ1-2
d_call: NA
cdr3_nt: TGTGCCAGCAGTCCCCGCGCAGGGAACTATGGCTACACCTTC
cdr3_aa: CASSPRAGNYGYTF

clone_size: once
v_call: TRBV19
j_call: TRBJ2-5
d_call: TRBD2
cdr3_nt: TGTGCCAGTAGTATCGGTGGCGCGGGGGAACAAGAGACCCAGTACTTC
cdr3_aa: CASSIGGAGEQETQYF

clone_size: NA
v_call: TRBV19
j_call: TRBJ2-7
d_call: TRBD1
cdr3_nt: TGTGCCACCACAAAGGGACAGGGGGCCTACGAGCAGTACTTC
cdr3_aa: CATTKGQGAYEQYF

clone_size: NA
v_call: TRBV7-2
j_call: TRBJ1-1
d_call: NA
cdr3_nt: TGTGCCAGCAGCCCCCGCGCGGTGATGAGCACTGAAGCTTTCTTT
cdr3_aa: CASSPRAVMSTEAFF

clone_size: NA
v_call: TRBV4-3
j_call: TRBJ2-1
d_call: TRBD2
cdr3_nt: TGCGCCAGCAGCCAAAGGGGTTTGCGGGAGTTCAATGAGCAGTTCTTC
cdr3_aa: CASSQRGLREFNEQFF

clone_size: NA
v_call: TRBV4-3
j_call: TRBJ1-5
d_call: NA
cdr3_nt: TGCGCCAGCAGCCAAGATGGTCAGAATCAGCCCCAGCATTTT
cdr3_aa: CASSQDGQNQPQHF

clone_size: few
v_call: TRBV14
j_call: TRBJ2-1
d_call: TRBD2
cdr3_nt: TGTGCCAGCAGTCGGACTAGCGGGGGGGCCTCGCAGTTCTTC
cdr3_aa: CASSRTSGGASQFF

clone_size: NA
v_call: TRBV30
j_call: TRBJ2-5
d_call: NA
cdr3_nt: TGTGCAGGGGGCGGGACCCCAAGTGGGACCCAGTACTTC
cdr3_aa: CAGGGTPSGTQYF

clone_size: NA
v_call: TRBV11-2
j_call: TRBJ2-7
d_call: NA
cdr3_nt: TGTGCCAGCAGCCAACCGAGTCGGACTGAGTACTTC
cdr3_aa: CASSQPSRTEYF

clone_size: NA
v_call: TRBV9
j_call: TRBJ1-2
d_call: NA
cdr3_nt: TGTGCCAGCAGCGTAGGGGGCGGGATTGGCTACACCTTC
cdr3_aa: CASSVGGGIGYTF

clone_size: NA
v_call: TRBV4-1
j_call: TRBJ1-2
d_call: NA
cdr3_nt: TGCGCCAGCAGCCAAGGAGGGGGAAAAGGGGACTATGGCTACACCTTC
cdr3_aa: CASSQGGGKGDYGYTF

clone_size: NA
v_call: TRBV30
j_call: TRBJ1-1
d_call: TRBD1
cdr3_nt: TGTGCCTGGGGACAGGGAGTAATGGGTGCTTTCTTT
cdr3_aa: CAWGQGVMGAFF

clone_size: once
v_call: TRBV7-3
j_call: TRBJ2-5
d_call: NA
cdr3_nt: TGTGCCAGCAGCTTCCCCTCAACAGGGCGGTACACCTACTTC
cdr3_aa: CASSFPSTGRYTYF

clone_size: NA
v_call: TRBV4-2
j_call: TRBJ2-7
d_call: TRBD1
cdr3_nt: TGTGCCAGCAGCCAAGGGACAGGGTACGAGCAGTACTTC
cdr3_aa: CASSQGTGYEQYF

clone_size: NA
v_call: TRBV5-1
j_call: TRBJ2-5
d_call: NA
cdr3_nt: TGCGCCAGCAGCTTGGGACAGGCACAAGAGACCCAGTACTTC
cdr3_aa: CASSLGQAQETQYF

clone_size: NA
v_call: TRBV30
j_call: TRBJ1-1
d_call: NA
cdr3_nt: TGTGCCTGGAGTATTGCCCCACACCGCGGCACTGAAGCTTTCTTT
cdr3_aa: CAWSIAPHRGTEAFF